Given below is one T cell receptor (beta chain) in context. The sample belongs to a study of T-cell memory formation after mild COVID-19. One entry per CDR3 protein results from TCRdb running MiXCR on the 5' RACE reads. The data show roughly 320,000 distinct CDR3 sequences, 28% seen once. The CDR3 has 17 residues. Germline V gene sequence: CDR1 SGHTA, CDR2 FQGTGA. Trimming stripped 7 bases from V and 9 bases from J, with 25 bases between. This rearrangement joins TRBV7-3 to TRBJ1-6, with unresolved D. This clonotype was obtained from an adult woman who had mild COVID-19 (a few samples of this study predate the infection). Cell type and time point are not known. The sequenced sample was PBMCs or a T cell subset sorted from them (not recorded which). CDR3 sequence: CASTPSPAEAHGSPLHF. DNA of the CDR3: TGTGCCAGCACCCCGAGCCCGGCAGAAGCCCACGGTTCACCCCTCCACTTT.